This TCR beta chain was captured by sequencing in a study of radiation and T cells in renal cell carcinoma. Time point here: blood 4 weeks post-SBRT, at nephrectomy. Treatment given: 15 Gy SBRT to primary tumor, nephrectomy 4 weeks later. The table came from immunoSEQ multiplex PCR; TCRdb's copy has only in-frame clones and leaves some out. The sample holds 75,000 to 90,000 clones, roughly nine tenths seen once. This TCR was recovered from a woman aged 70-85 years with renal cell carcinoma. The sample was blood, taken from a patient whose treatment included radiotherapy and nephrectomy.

CDR3 sequence reads: CASSQEGQPPSLSGGTQYF. The DNA for the CDR3 is TGTGCCAGCAGCCAAGAGGGACAGCCGCCCTCCTTATCGGGGGGTACGCAGTATTTT. This sequence joins TRBV14 and TRBJ2-3; either TRBD1 or TRBD2 may fit D (7 bases each). CDR3 length equals 19 residues. Germline values: CDR1 SGHDN, CDR2 FVKESK. Trimming took 0 bases from V and 8 from J, leaving 27 bases between them.